This T cell receptor beta chain was documented in a study of blood T cell repertoires in COVID-19. Study details: The study drew acute and convalescent COVID-19 samples from the United States, Italy and Spain. PBMCs, B-cell-depleted T cells, or T cells were the source of the cDNA or gDNA that made up the material.

Cohort placement rested on clinical history that participants reported themselves. Original processing notes: Amplification with reference gene primers provided the estimates of nucleated cell counts. Only in-frame clones appear in the TCRdb table, and some are missing; sequencing was by immunoSEQ multiplex PCR. V, J and clone size are those of that table, while D and trimming were read from the DNA. The table shows 150,000 to 200,000 clones, with 80% occurring only once. Trimming pared 2 bases from V and 8 bases from J, leaving 13 bases between. Germline assignment: CDR1 ENHRY and CDR2 SYGVKD. CDR3 length: 14 residues.

Sequenced: PBMCs or T cells enriched from blood (not recorded which). This TCR was sampled from a man aged 35 to 55 who had recovered from COVID-19. The J gene is TRBJ2-1, the V gene TRBV10-3, with D perhaps matching TRBD1 (7 bases). The CDR3 nucleotides are TGTGCCATCAGTGAGGAGGAGGGGGCCGATGAGCAGTTCTTC. Its protein is CAISEEEGADEQFF.